One sample yielded the 27 T cell receptor beta chains listed below, sequenced in a study of blood T cells in healthy people across ages. A second PCR of roughly 7 to 11 cycles used a sample-barcoded 5' primer and a J-beta primer mix. From the 5' RACE reads, TCRdb called clonotypes with MiXCR, one entry per CDR3 protein. The table records 1,800,000 or so distinct CDR3 sequences, approximately 40% of them present only once. The specimen was blood. These receptors all come from a human donor in good health.

This clonotype was found a few times. The genes are TRBV7-2 and TRBJ1-1; D call uncertain. V gave up 5 bases and J gave up 4 bases, with 17 bases separating them. Germline V CDR1 and CDR2: SGHTA, FQGNSA. This CDR3 is built from 15 residues. Here the CDR3 reads CASSHSRFLGTEAFF. CDR3 DNA: TGTGCCAGCAGCCATAGTCGGTTCCTGGGCACTGAAGCTTTCTTT.

This clonotype was observed a handful of times. V gene TRBV7-9 combines with J gene TRBJ2-3, with 11 bases identical to TRBD2. V was clipped by 5 bases and J by 2 bases; unmatched bases: 9. The CDR3 is 17 residues long. The germline V gene encodes CDR1 SEHNR and CDR2 FQNEAQ (reference sequence). This CDR3 is CASSGGLAVFLTDTQYF. CDR3 coding DNA: TGTGCCAGCAGCGGGGGACTAGCGGTTTTTCTCACAGATACGCAGTATTTT.

A word on this clonotype: Relative to the germline gene, one junction end is altered; a read error may explain this. As DNA, the CDR3 is TGTGCCAGCAGTCCTTGGACAGGGGGGTCCTACGAGCAGCACTTC. Translation gives CASSPWTGGSYEQHF. The V gene is TRBV12-3 or TRBV12-4, the J gene TRBJ2-4, with TRBD1 matching 10 bases. The CDR3 extends over 15 amino acids.

The V and J genes are TRBV2 and TRBJ2-5, with D maybe TRBD2 (6 bases). Trimming removed 1 base at V and 7 bases at J, with 13 bases between. This CDR3 comprises 14 residues. The germline CDR1 and CDR2 sequences are SNHLY and FYNNEI. Here the CDR3 reads CASSEGLVSATQYF. CDR3 coding DNA: TGTGCCAGCAGTGAAGGACTAGTTAGCGCGACCCAGTACTTC. The entire variable domain, with the rest obtained from reference TRBV2 and TRBJ2-5, is as follows: EPEVTQTPSHQVTQMGQEVILRCVPISNHLYFYWYRQILGQKVEFLVSFYNNEISEKSEIFDDQFSVERPDGSNFTLKIRSTKLEDSAMYFCASSEGLVSATQYFGPGTRLLVL.

As DNA, the CDR3 is TGTGCCAGCTCACCAGACAGGGGGTCTAAGCCCCAGCATTTT. Translation gives CASSPDRGSKPQHF. J is TRBJ1-5 and V is TRBV18; 9 nucleotides match TRBD1. V lost 2 bases and J lost 8; bases outside the gene matches: 4. The V gene's germline CDR1 is KGHSH and CDR2 LQKENI. CDR3 size: 14 residues.

This clonotype was seen a few times. The chain uses TRBV5-5 and TRBJ1-2; maybe TRBD1 (5 bases). This CDR3 comprises 14 residues. Trimming took 1 base from V and 9 from J, leaving 16 bases between them. Germline assignment: CDR1 SGHKS and CDR2 YYEKEE (reference sequence). The CDR3 loop reads CASSLRTSTASYTF. The CDR3 coding sequence is TGTGCCAGCAGCTTGAGGACGTCGACAGCCAGCTACACCTTC.

The gene calls are TRBV20-1 and TRBJ2-3; 12 nucleotides match TRBD2. The germline gives CDR1 DFQATT, CDR2 SNEGSKA (reference sequence). Trimming removed 7 bases from V and 2 bases from J; junction bases left unmatched: 10. There are 16 residues in the CDR3. The CDR3 DNA reads TGCAGTGGAGCTAGCGGGGGGGCGATTTTCACAGATACGCAGTATTTT. This codes for CSGASGGAIFTDTQYF.

The sample holds a few counts of this clonotype. This chain uses TRBV16 with TRBJ1-2; TRBD1 matches 7 bases. Germline V CDR1 and CDR2: KGHSY, FQNENV. The CDR3 is 14 residues long. Unmatched junction bases numbered 5, after V lost 4 bases and J lost 3 bases. The CDR3 sequence: CASSRQGVDYGYTF. The CDR3 coding sequence is TGTGCCAGCAGCCGACAGGGTGTTGACTATGGCTACACCTTC.

This clonotype was recorded many times. The chain is built from TRBV3-1 and TRBJ2-7; no firm D call. V was cut by 1 base and J by 1 base, with 2 bases left in between. Germline V lookup: CDR1 LGHDT, CDR2 YNNKEL (reference sequence). This CDR3 has 12 residues. CDR3 amino acids: CASSQASYEQYF. The CDR3 coding sequence is TGTGCCAGCAGCCAAGCTTCCTACGAGCAGTACTTC.

This clonotype was found a few times. J is TRBJ1-1 and V is TRBV29-1, with D unresolved. This CDR3 contains 13 residues. Trimming pared 4 bases from V and 5 bases from J, leaving 14 bases between. Germline lookup yields CDR1 SQVTM and CDR2 ANQGSEA. The CDR3 spells CSVGPGSGTEAFF. The DNA of the CDR3 is TGCAGCGTTGGCCCCGGAAGTGGGACTGAAGCTTTCTTT.

This clonotype was observed a handful of times. This chain connects TRBV24-1 to TRBJ2-6; D uncertain. This CDR3 is built from 15 residues. The V end lost 3 bases, the J end lost 1 base, and 6 bases lay between the germline ends. Germline V gene sequence: CDR1 KGHDR, CDR2 SFDVKD. The CDR3 DNA reads as TGTGCCACCAGTGATACGAAGTCTGGGGCCAACGTCCTGACTTTC. Encoded protein: CATSDTKSGANVLTF.

This rearrangement joins TRBV10-3 to TRBJ1-2; 7 bases align to TRBD1. CDR1 and CDR2 (germline): ENHRY, SYGVKD. This CDR3 spans 16 amino acids. V lost 3 bases, J lost 0 bases, and 7 bases stayed unmatched. In DNA, the CDR3 is TGTGCCATCAGTGAAAGGGGGCGCGAGGCTAACTATGGCTACACCTTC. It specifies CAISERGREANYGYTF.

The genes are TRBV7-8 and TRBJ2-5, with TRBD1 matching 7 bases. The V segment lost 7 bases and the J segment 3 bases; nucleotides outside the gene matches: 11. CDR3 size: 15 residues. Germline V gene data show CDR1 as SGHVS and CDR2 as FQNEAQ. CDR3 loop: CASTLSRDRKETQYF. The DNA for the CDR3 is TGTGCCAGCACCCTATCCCGGGACAGAAAAGAGACCCAGTACTTC.

The chain links TRBV4-3 to TRBJ2-5; possibly TRBD1 for D (5 bases). Trimming took off 2 bases at V and 4 bases at J, with 11 bases between the two ends. The germline V gene encodes CDR1 LGHNA and CDR2 YSLEER. The length of the CDR3 is 14 residues. CDR3 region: CASSQRARAETQYF. CDR3 bases: TGCGCCAGCAGCCAACGGGCCAGGGCAGAGACCCAGTACTTC.

This clonotype turned up a few times. This chain connects TRBV6-2 or TRBV6-3 to TRBJ2-5; TRBD1 might be the D (5 bases). Germline CDR1 is MNHEY and CDR2 is SVGEGT. The CDR3 is 13 amino acids. Trimming removed 6 bases from V and 0 bases from J, with 8 bases in between. CDR3 DNA sequence: TGTGCCAGCAGGAAGGGGAACCAAGAGACCCAGTACTTC. This encodes CASRKGNQETQYF.

The chain is built from TRBV7-2 and TRBJ2-1, with TRBD2 matching 13 bases. The junction had 8 bases not matched to a gene; V was cut back by 5 bases and J by 13 bases. This CDR3 comprises 14 residues. Germline assignment: CDR1 SGHTA and CDR2 FQGNSA. The CDR3 nucleotides read TGTGCCAGCAGCCATGGACTAGCGGGGGACATTCAGTTCTTC. It yields the protein CASSHGLAGDIQFF.

This clonotype was detected only a few times. The junction and the germline gene differ at one end; a read error may be behind it. J is TRBJ1-4 and V is TRBV29-1, with no clear D. In germline, CDR1 is SQVTM, CDR2 ANQGSEA. CDR3 length: 12 residues. In DNA, the CDR3 is TGCAGCGTTGGAGGTATTAATGAAAAACGGTTTTTT. It specifies CSVGGINEKRFF.

CDR3 region: CASSLGRVRGNEQYF. DNA of the CDR3: TGTGCCAGCAGCCTCGGAAGGGTTAGGGGGAACGAGCAGTACTTC. This rearrangement joins TRBV3-1 to TRBJ2-5; D is possibly TRBD1 (6 bases). Gene TRBJ2-7 matches the end of the DNA better, so the J call may be wrong. The germline gives CDR1 LGHDT, CDR2 YNNKEL (reference sequence). The CDR3 is 15 amino acids.

This clonotype occurred a few times. This chain links TRBV10-3 with TRBJ2-7; no clear D gene. This CDR3 is built from 14 residues. V gave up 6 bases and J gave up 6 bases, with 18 bases separating them. The V gene's germline CDR1 is ENHRY and CDR2 SYGVKD. CDR3 in DNA: TGTGCCATCAGGACTCAGATAACTGGGGTCGAGCAGTACTTC. Translation gives CAIRTQITGVEQYF.

The chain combines TRBV4-1 with TRBJ2-7; 10 nucleotides match TRBD2. Losses at the gene ends were 4 bases for V and 0 bases for J; bases not matched to a gene: 15. Germline-derived CDR1 and CDR2 are MGHRA and YSYEKL. The CDR3 totals 19 residues. CDR3 nucleotide sequence: TGCGCCAGCAGCCGCTTGGGGAATAGCGGGGGGACCCGCTCCTACGAGCAGTACTTC. Its translation: CASSRLGNSGGTRSYEQYF.

The chain uses TRBV15 and TRBJ1-2; unclear D gene. The germline V gene has CDR1 LNHNV and CDR2 YYDKDF (reference sequence). V was clipped by 5 bases and J by 3 bases, with 10 bases between them. This CDR3 has 13 amino acids. This CDR3 reads CATSPQQDYGYTF. In DNA form, the CDR3 reads TGTGCCACCAGCCCCCAGCAAGACTATGGCTACACCTTC.

The V gene is TRBV29-1, the J gene TRBJ2-2; D possibly corresponds to TRBD1 (6 bases). The V gene's germline CDR1 is SQVTM and CDR2 ANQGSEA. V was trimmed by 0 bases and J by 5 bases, leaving 10 bases between them. This CDR3 is 14 amino acids long. For the CDR3, the DNA is TGCAGCGTTGAAGATGGCAGGGGAACCGGGGAGCTGTTTTTT. Translating gives CSVEDGRGTGELFF.

The chain is built from TRBV4-1 and TRBJ2-1, with TRBD1 identical over 8 bases. The CDR3 spans 19 residues. The junction had 17 bases not matched to a gene; V was cut back by 0 bases and J by 7 bases. Germline CDR1 MGHRA, CDR2 YSYEKL. CDR3 sequence: CASSQDPSVRGRPHNEQFF. CDR3 coding DNA: TGCGCCAGCAGCCAAGATCCATCCGTCAGGGGGCGACCACATAATGAGCAGTTCTTC.

This clonotype was seen at least ten times. This rearrangement joins TRBV29-1 to TRBJ2-3; D is possibly TRBD2 (5 bases). The V and J ends lost 3 bases and 2 bases respectively, with 9 bases between them. CDR1 is SQVTM and CDR2 is ANQGSEA in the germline V gene. This CDR3 contains 13 residues. The CDR3 region is CSVDRGYTDTQYF. Here the CDR3 DNA reads TGCAGCGTTGATCGGGGTTACACAGATACGCAGTATTTT.

This clonotype came up a few times. This chain joins TRBV4-1 and TRBJ2-5; unclear D gene. This CDR3 has 14 residues. The V end was cut by 0 bases, the J end by 5 bases, with 10 bases between. From germline, CDR1 is MGHRA and CDR2 YSYEKL. The CDR3 region is CASSQDQTRETQYF. The CDR3 DNA is TGCGCCAGCAGCCAAGATCAGACTCGCGAGACCCAGTACTTC.

The rearrangement joins TRBV6-5 to TRBJ1-2; D is unclear. Trimming removed 3 bases at V and 6 bases at J, with 11 bases between. Looked up from germline, CDR1 is MNHEY and CDR2 is SVGAGI. There are 13 residues in the CDR3. The CDR3: CASSYYGGDGYTF. The CDR3 nucleotides are TGTGCCAGCAGTTATTACGGCGGGGATGGCTACACCTTC.

This chain joins TRBV14 and TRBJ2-5; TRBD2 might be the D (6 bases). The germline CDR1 and CDR2 sequences are SGHDN and FVKESK. CDR3 size: 13 residues. V gave up 4 bases and J gave up 5 bases, with 11 bases separating them. The CDR3 nucleotides read TGTGCCAGCAGCCCGGGACTTCATGAGACCCAGTACTTC. It codes for CASSPGLHETQYF.